This is a list of T cell receptor beta chains from one sample in a study of post-analysis software for immune sequencing data. MiXCR was run by TCRdb on the PCR reads, yielding one entry per CDR3 protein. Among approximately 730,000 distinct CDR3 sequences listed, roughly 29% were seen once. The sample comprised blood. These TCRs come from a girl under 18 with multiple sclerosis. Both conserved end residues are trimmed from each CDR3. The order of the fields is D gene, CDR3 length, J gene, V gene, CDR3 protein. A D gene is named only where the DNA matches it firmly.

. 13 TRBJ1-2 TRBV10-3 AISESWETKSGYT
. 12 TRBJ2-7 TRBV20-1 SARDGRIEYEQY
. 11 TRBJ1-1 TRBV19 ASTTVEDTEAF
. 10 TRBJ1-2 TRBV29-1 SAPGGGYGYT
TRBD1 13 TRBJ1-2 TRBV25-1 ASSEGTGDNYGYT
. 16 TRBJ1-6 TRBV6-5 ASSLGGSTRSYNSPLH
TRBD1 14 TRBJ2-4 TRBV20-1 SASPGTGGPKNIQY
. 11 TRBJ2-3 TRBV29-1 SVVGNPGDTQY
. 10 TRBJ1-1 TRBV20-1 SATLQSPEAF
TRBD1 13 TRBJ2-3 TRBV12-3/TRBV12-4 ASSGDRGMGDTQY
. 12 TRBJ1-4 TRBV20-1 SAPAQGLGEKLF
. 10 TRBJ2-5 TRBV29-1 SVEGSGETQY
. 10 TRBJ1-4 TRBV12-3/TRBV12-4 ASSRSRGGLF
TRBD1 12 TRBJ1-6 TRBV11-2 ASNNRDRGSPLH
TRBD1 10 TRBJ2-2 TRBV28 ALGGAGGELF
. 10 TRBJ1-2 TRBV10-3 AISEDGYGYT
TRBD1 12 TRBJ1-2 TRBV7-2 ASSSTTGGDGYT
. 12 TRBJ2-5 TRBV4-3 ASSQAHSQETQY
TRBD2 12 TRBJ2-7 TRBV29-1 SVTRTSGSYEQY
. 13 TRBJ2-3 TRBV15 ATSRGGQSTDTQY
TRBD2 15 TRBJ2-3 TRBV16 ASSQSIPSGTLDTQY
. 15 TRBJ2-5 TRBV11-2 ASSLVQAGSAWETQY
. 14 TRBJ1-2 TRBV4-1 ASSQETTAQRYGYT
TRBD1 15 TRBJ2-5 TRBV4-1 ASSQVGADRGKETQY